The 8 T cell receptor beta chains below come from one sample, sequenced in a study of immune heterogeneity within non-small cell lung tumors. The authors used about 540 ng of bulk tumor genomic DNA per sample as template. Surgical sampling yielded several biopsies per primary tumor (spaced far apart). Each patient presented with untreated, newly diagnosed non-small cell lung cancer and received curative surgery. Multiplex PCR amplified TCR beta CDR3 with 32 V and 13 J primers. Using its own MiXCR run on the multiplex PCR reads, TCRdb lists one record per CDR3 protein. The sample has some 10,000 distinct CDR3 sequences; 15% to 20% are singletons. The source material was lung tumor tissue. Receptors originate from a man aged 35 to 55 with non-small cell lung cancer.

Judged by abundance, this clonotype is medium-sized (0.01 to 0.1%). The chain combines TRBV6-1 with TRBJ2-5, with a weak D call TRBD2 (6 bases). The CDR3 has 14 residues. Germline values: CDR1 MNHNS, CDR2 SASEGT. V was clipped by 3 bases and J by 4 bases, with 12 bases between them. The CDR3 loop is CASSEGGEGETQYF. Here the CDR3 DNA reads TGTGCCAGCAGTGAGGGAGGAGAGGGAGAGACCCAGTACTTC.

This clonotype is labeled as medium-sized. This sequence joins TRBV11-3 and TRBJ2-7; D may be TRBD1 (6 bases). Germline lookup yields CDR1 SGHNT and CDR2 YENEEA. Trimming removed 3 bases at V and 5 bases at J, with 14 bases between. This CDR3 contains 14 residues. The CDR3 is CASSLNGQNDEQYF. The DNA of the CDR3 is TGTGCCAGCAGCTTGAATGGACAGAACGACGAGCAGTACTTC.

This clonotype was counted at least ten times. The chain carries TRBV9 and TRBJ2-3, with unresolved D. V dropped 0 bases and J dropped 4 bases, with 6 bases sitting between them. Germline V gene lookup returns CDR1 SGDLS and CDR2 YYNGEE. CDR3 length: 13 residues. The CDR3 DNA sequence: TGTGCCAGCAGCGTAGAGGGTTCAGATACGCAGTATTTT. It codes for CASSVEGSDTQYF.

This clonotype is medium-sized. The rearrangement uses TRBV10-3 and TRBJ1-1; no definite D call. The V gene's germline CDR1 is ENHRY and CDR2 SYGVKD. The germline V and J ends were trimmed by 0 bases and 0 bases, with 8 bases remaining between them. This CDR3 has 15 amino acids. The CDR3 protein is CAISESVAVNTEAFF. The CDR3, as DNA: TGTGCCATCAGTGAGTCTGTTGCCGTGAACACTGAAGCTTTCTTT.

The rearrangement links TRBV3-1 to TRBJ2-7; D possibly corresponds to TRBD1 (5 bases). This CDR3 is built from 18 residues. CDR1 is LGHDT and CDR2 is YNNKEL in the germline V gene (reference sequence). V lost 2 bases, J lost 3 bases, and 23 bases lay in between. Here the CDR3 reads CASSQKNLGQGPHYEQYF. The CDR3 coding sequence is TGTGCCAGCAGCCAAAAAAACCTGGGGCAGGGCCCCCACTACGAGCAGTACTTC.

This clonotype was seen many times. Here the CDR3 DNA reads TGTGCCAGCAGCCCCCAGGGGGCCGACACTGAAGCTTTCTTT. Translated: CASSPQGADTEAFF. V gene TRBV5-8 combines with J gene TRBJ1-1, with 8 nucleotides matching TRBD1. V shed 4 bases and J 3 bases; nucleotides not matched to a gene: 5. The CDR3 contains 14 residues. Germline CDR1 is SGHTS and CDR2 is YDEGEE.

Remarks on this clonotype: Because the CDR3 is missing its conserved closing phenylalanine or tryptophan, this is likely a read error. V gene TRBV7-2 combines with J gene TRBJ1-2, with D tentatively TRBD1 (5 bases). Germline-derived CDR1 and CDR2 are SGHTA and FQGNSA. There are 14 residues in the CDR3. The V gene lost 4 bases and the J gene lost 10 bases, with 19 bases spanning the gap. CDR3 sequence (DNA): TGTGCCAGCAGCTCGCAGGGTACCCGAGCAGCCTACACCGTC. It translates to CASSSQGTRAAYTV.

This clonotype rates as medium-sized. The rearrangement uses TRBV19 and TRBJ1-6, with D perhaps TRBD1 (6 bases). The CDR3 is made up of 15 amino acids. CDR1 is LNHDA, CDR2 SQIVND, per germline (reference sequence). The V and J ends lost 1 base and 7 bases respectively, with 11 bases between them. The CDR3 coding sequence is TGTGCCAGTAGTATAGCCCAGGGGAACAATTCACCCCTCCACTTT. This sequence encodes CASSIAQGNNSPLHF.